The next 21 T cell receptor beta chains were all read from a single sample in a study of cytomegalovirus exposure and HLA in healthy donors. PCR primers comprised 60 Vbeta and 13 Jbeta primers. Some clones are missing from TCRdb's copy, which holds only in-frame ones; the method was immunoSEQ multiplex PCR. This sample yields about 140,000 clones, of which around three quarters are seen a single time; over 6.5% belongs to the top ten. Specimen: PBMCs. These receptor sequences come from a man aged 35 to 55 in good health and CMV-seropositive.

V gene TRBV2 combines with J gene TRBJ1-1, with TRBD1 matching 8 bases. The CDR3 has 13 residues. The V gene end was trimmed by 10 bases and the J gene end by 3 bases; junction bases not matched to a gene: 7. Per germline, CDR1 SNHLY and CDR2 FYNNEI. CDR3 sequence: CATPRGRHTEAFF. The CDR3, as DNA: TGTGCCACACCCAGGGGGCGCCACACTGAAGCTTTCTTT.

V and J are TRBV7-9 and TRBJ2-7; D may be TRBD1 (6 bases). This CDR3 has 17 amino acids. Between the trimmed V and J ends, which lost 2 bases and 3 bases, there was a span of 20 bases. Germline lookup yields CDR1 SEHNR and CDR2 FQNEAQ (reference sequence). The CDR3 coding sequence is TGTGCCAGCAGCTTACTCCCCCGCTCGGACAGAAACTACGAGCAGTACTTC. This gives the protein CASSLLPRSDRNYEQYF.

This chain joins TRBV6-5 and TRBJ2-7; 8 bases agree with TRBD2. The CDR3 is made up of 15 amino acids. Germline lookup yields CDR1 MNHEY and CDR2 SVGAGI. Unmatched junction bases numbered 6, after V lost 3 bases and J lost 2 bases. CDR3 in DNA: TGTGCCAGCAGTTATAGACGGGGGGGTACCTACGAGCAGTACTTC. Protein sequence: CASSYRRGGTYEQYF.

CDR3 sequence (DNA): TGCGCCAGCAGCCAATTCGGACTAGGAGGGGCCGGGGAGCTGTTTTTT. Translated: CASSQFGLGGAGELFF. The chain employs TRBV4-3 and TRBJ2-2, with 7 bases that match TRBD2. Germline V gene data show CDR1 as LGHNA and CDR2 as YSLEER. Trimming at V came to 2 bases and at J to 6 bases, leaving 9 bases not matched to a gene. The CDR3 length is 16 residues.

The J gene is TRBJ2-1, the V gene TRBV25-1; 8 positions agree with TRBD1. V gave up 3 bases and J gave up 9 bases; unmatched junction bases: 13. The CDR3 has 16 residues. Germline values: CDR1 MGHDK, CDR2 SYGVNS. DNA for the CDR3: TGTGCCAGCAGTGAGGAAGGGACAGGCAAAGGAGGTGAGCAGTTCTTC. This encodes CASSEEGTGKGGEQFF.

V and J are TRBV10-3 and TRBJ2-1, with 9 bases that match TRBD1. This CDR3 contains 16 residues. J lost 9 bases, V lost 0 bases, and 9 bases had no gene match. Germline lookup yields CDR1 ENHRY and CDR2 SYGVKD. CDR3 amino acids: CAISESRQGDWGEQFF. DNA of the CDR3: TGTGCCATCAGTGAGTCGAGACAGGGGGATTGGGGTGAGCAGTTCTTC.

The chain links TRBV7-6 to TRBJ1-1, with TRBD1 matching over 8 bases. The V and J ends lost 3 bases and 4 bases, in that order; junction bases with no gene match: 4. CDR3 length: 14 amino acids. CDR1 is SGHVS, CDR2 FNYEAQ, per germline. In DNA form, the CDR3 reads TGTGCCAGCAGCTTGCAGGGGGCGGGCACTGAAGCTTTCTTT. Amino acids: CASSLQGAGTEAFF. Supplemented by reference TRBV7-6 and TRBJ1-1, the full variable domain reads GAGVSQSPRYKVTKRGQDVALRCDPISGHVSLYWYRQALGQGPEFLTYFNYEAQQDKSGLPNDRFSAERPEGSISTLTIQRTEQRDSAMYRCASSLQGAGTEAFFGQGTRLTVV.

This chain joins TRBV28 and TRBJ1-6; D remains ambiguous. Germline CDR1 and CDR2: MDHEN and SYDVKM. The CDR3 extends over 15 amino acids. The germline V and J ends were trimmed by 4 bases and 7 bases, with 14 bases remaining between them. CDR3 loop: CASSSTGYGNSPLHF. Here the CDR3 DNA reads TGTGCCAGCAGTTCCACCGGCTACGGGAATTCACCCCTCCACTTT.

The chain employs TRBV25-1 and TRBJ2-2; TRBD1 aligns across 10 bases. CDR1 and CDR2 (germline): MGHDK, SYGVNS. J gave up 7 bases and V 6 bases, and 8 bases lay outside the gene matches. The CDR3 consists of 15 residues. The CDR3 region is CASSADRGLSGELFF. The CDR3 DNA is TGTGCCAGCAGCGCCGACAGGGGGCTTAGCGGGGAGCTGTTTTTT.

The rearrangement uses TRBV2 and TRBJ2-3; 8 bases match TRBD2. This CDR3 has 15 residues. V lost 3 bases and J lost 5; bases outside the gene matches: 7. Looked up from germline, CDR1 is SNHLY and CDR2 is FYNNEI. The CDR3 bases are TGTGCCAGCAGTGACGGCGGGGGGCGGGTAGATACGCAGTATTTT. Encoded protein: CASSDGGGRVDTQYF.

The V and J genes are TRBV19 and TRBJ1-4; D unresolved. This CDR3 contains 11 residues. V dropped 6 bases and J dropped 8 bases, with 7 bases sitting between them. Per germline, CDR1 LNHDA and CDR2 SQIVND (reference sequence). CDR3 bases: TGTGCCAGTAGACTAGGCGAAAAACTGTTTTTT. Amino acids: CASRLGEKLFF.

Here the CDR3 DNA reads TGTGCCAGCAGCTTGGATAAGGGGCAGGTCCACAATGAGCAGTTCTTC. Residues: CASSLDKGQVHNEQFF. The chain is built from TRBV5-6 and TRBJ2-1; D possibly corresponds to TRBD1 (5 bases). The germline V gene encodes CDR1 SGHDT and CDR2 YYEEEE. The CDR3 length is 16 residues. Deletions cut 0 bases from V and 5 bases from J, with 15 bases between.

In nucleotides, the CDR3 is TGTGCCAGCAGCGTAAGCCCCAATAACTACAATGAGCAGTTCTTC. This translates into CASSVSPNNYNEQFF. This sequence joins TRBV9 and TRBJ2-1; no firm D call. Germline V gives CDR1 SGDLS, CDR2 YYNGEE. The CDR3 extends over 15 amino acids. Trimming left V 1 base short and J 3 bases short, with 11 bases between. The whole variable domain, filled in from reference TRBV9 and TRBJ2-1, reads DSGVTQTPKHLITATGQRVTLRCSPRSGDLSVYWYQQSLDQGLQFLIQYYNGEERAKGNILERFSAQQFPDLHSELNLSSLELGDSALYFCASSVSPNNYNEQFFGPGTRLTVL.

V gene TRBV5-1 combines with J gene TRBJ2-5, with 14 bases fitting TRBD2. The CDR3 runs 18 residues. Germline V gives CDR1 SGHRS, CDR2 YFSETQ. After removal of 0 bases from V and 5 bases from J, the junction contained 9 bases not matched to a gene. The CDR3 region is CASSLGPWGLAGVETQYF. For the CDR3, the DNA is TGCGCCAGCAGCTTGGGACCCTGGGGACTAGCGGGAGTGGAGACCCAGTACTTC.

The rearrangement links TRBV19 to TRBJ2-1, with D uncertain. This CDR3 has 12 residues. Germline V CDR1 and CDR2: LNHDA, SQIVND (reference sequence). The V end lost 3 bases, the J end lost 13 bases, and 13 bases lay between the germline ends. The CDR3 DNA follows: TGTGCCAGTAGTATTCCCCCCTTCTCCCAGTTCTTC. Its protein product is CASSIPPFSQFF. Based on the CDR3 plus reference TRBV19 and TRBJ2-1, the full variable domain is DGGITQSPKYLFRKEGQNVTLSCEQNLNHDAMYWYRQDPGQGLRLIYYSQIVNDFQKGDIAEGYSVSREKKESFPLTVTSAQKNPTAFYLCASSIPPFSQFFGPGTRLTVL.

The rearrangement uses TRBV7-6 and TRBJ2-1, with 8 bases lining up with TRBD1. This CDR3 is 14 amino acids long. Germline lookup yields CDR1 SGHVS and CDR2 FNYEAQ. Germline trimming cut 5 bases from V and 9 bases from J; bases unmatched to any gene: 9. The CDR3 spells CASSTTPDRAEQFF. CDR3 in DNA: TGTGCCAGCAGCACAACCCCGGACAGGGCTGAGCAGTTCTTC.

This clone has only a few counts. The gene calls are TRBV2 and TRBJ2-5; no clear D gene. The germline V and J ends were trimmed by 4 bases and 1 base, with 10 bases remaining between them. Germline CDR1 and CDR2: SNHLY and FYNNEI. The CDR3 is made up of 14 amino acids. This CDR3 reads CASSGRWSQETQYF. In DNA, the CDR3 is TGTGCCAGCAGTGGTCGGTGGAGCCAAGAGACCCAGTACTTC.

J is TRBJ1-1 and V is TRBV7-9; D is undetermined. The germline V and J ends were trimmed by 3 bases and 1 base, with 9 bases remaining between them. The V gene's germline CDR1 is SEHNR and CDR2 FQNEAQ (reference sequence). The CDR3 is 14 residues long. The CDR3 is CASSFSVQNTEAFF. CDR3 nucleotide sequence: TGTGCCAGCAGCTTCTCAGTACAGAACACTGAAGCTTTCTTT.

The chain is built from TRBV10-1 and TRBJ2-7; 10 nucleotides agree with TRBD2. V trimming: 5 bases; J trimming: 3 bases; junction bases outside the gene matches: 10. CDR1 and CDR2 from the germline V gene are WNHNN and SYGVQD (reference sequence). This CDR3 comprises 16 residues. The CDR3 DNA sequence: TGCGCCAGCAGTTCTACAGGACTAGCGGACTACTACGAGCAGTACTTC. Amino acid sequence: CASSSTGLADYYEQYF.

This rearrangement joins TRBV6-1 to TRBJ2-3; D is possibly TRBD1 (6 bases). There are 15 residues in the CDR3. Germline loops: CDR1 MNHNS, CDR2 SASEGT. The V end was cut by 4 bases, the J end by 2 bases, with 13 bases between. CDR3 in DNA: TGTGCCAGCAGTGCCCGACAGGAGATCACAGATACGCAGTATTTT. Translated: CASSARQEITDTQYF.

The CDR3 nucleotides read TGTGCCAGTACTAATAGCGGGAGGGCCTCAGATACGCAGTATTTT. This codes for CASTNSGRASDTQYF. The V gene is TRBV19, the J gene TRBJ2-3, with TRBD2 identical over 11 bases. The CDR3 sequence is 15 residues long. Germline CDR1 is LNHDA and CDR2 is SQIVND (reference sequence). V gave up 7 bases and J gave up 4 bases; unmatched junction bases: 7.